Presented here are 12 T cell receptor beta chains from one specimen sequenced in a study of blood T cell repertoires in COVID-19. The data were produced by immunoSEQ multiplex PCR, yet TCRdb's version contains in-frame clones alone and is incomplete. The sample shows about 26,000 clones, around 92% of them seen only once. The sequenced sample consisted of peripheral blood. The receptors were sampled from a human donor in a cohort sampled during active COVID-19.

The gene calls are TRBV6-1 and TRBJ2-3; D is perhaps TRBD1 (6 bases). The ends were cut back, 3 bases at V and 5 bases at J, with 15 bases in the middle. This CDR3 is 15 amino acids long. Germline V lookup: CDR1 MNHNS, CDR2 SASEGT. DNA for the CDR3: TGTGCCAGCAGTGACAGGGGCCTCTCACAAGATACGCAGTATTTT. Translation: CASSDRGLSQDTQYF.

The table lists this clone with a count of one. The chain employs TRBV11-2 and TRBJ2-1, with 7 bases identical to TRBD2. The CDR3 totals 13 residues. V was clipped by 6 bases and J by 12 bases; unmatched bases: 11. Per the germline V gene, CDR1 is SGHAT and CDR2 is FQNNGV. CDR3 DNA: TGTGCCAGCAGGGATGACGGGGGGTATGGGCAGTTCTTC. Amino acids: CASRDDGGYGQFF.

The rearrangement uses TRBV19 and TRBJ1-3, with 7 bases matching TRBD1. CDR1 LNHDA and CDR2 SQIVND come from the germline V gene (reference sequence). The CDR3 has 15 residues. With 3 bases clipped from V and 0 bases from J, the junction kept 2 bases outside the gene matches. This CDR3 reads CASSIDRASGNTIYF. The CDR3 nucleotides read TGTGCCAGTAGTATCGACAGGGCCTCTGGAAACACCATATATTTT.

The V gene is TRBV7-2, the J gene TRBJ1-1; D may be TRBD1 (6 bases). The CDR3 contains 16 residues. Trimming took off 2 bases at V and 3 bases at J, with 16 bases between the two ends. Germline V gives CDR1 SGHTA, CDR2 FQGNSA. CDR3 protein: CASSLIGGRRYTEAFF. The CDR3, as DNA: TGTGCCAGCAGCTTAATAGGGGGAAGAAGGTACACTGAAGCTTTCTTT.

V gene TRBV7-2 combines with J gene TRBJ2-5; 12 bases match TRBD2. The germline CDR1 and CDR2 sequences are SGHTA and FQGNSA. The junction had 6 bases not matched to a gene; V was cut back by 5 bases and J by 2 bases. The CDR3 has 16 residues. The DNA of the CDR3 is TGTGCCAGCAGCCGGGATCTAGCGGGGGGGCAAGAGACCCAGTACTTC. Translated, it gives CASSRDLAGGQETQYF. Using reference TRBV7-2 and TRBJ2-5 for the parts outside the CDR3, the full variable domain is GAGVSQSPSNKVTEKGKDVELRCDPISGHTALYWYRQSLGQGLEFLIYFQGNSAPDKSGLPSDRFSAERTGGSVSTLTIQRTQQEDSAVYLCASSRDLAGGQETQYFGPGTRLLVL.

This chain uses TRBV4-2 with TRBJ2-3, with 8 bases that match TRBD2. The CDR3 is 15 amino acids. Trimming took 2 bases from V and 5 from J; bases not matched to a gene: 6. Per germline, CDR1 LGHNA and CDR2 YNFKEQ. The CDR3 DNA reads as TGTGCCAGCAGCCAAAGCGGGGGCCAGGGAGATACGCAGTATTTT. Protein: CASSQSGGQGDTQYF.

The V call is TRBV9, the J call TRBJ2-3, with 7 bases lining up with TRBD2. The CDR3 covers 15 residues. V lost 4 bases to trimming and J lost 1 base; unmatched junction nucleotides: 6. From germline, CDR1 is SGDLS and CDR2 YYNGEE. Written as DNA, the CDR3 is TGTGCCAGCAGCTTTACTAGCGATGGCACAGATACGCAGTATTTT. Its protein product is CASSFTSDGTDTQYF.

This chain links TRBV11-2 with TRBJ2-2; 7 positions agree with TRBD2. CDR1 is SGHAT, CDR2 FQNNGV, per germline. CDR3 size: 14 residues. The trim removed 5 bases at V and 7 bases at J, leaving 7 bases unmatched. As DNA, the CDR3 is TGTGCCAGCAGCCCAATCACGGGGGGCGGGGAGCTGTTTTTT. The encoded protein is CASSPITGGGELFF.

The DNA for the CDR3 is TGCGCCAGCAGCCACGCCCCGGGACAGGGGTCTTATAGCAATCAGCCCCAGCATTTT. Translated: CASSHAPGQGSYSNQPQHF. The chain recombines TRBV4-1 with TRBJ1-5; 10 bases are shared with TRBD1. With V trimmed by 3 bases and J by 0 bases, 11 bases remained unmatched. Germline-derived CDR1 and CDR2 are MGHRA and YSYEKL. The CDR3 runs 19 residues.

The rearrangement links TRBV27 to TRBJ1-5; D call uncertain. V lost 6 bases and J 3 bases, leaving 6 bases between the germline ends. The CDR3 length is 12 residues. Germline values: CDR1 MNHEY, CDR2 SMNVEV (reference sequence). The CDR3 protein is CASSRSNQPQHF. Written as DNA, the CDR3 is TGTGCCAGCAGCAGGTCCAATCAGCCCCAGCATTTT.

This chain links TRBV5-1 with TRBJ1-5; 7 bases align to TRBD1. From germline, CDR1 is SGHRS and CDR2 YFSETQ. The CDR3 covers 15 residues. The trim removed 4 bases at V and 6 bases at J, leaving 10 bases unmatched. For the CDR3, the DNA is TGCGCCAGCAGCCCCGACAGGGTCGGCGGTCAGCCCCAGCATTTT. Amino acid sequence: CASSPDRVGGQPQHF.

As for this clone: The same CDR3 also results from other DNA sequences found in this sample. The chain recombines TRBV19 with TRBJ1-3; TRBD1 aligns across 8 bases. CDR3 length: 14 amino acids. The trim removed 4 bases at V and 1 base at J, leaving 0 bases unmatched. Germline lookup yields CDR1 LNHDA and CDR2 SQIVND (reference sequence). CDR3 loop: CASSRTGSGNTIYF. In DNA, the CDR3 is TGTGCCAGTAGTAGGACAGGGTCTGGAAACACCATATATTTT.